This entry lists 25 T cell receptor beta chains sequenced from one sample in a study of T cells in Graves' hyperthyroidism and ophthalmopathy. TCR beta CDR3 region amplification was performed from RNA transcripts. In the first-round RT-PCR of the TCR CDR3, the HTBI primer set was used. Using its own MiXCR run on the multiplex PCR reads, TCRdb lists one record per CDR3 protein. The sample contains about 590,000 distinct CDR3 sequences, about a sixth of which appear only once. Sequenced: blood. The receptors derive from a woman in her 30s with Graves' hyperthyroidism.

This clonotype turned up a few times. The genes are TRBV10-3 and TRBJ1-1; 8 bases match TRBD1. From germline, CDR1 is ENHRY and CDR2 SYGVKD. This CDR3 contains 15 residues. After removal of 5 bases from V and 4 bases from J, the junction contained 9 bases not matched to a gene. Written as DNA, the CDR3 is TGTGCCATCAGTTCCCGGACAGGGTTGAGCACTGAAGCTTTCTTT. Translating gives CAISSRTGLSTEAFF.

The rearrangement joins TRBV29-1 to TRBJ1-2; no definite D call. This CDR3 spans 13 amino acids. In germline, CDR1 is SQVTM, CDR2 ANQGSEA. V was pared by 0 bases and J by 3 bases, with 8 bases between. CDR3 sequence reads: CSVEDSGYYGYTF. CDR3 nucleotides: TGCAGCGTTGAAGATTCGGGGTACTATGGCTACACCTTC.

There are many counts of this clonotype. The chain employs TRBV12-3 or TRBV12-4 and TRBJ2-3; D unclear. Trimming left V 6 bases short and J 0 bases short, with 10 bases between. This CDR3 contains 14 residues. CDR3: CASSTSPSTDTQYF. CDR3 bases: TGTGCCAGCAGCACGTCCCCTAGCACAGATACGCAGTATTTT.

This clonotype was picked up many times. This chain connects TRBV6-2 or TRBV6-3 to TRBJ2-2, with 11 bases fitting TRBD1. With V trimmed by 6 bases and J by 9 bases, 3 bases remained unmatched. CDR3 length: 13 amino acids. The germline gives CDR1 MNHEY, CDR2 SVGEGT. In DNA, the CDR3 is TGTGCCAGCAGGAGGACAGGGGGCAGGGAGCTGTTTTTT. Its translation is CASRRTGGRELFF.

This clonotype was recorded at least ten times. V usage is TRBV29-1 and J usage is TRBJ1-1, with TRBD1 matching over 7 bases. After removal of 7 bases from V and 5 bases from J, the junction contained 13 bases not matched to a gene. This CDR3 comprises 14 residues. Germline assignment: CDR1 SQVTM and CDR2 ANQGSEA. The CDR3: CSAARTGRGTEAFF. The CDR3 DNA sequence: TGCAGCGCTGCCCGGACAGGACGGGGGACTGAAGCTTTCTTT. Full variable domain (outside the CDR3, taken from reference TRBV29-1 and TRBJ1-1): SAVISQKPSRDICQRGTSLTIQCQVDSQVTMMFWYRQQPGQSLTLIATANQGSEATYESGFVIDKFPISRPNLTFSTLTVSNMSPEDSSIYLCSAARTGRGTEAFFGQGTRLTVV.

This clonotype was seen only a few times. Because it lacks the conserved phenylalanine or tryptophan at the end, this CDR3 is likely a read error. CDR3 sequence reads: CASSYTPPGTGDIENSPLHL. The CDR3 nucleotides are TGTGCCAGCAGTTACACCCCTCCGGGGACAGGGGACATCGAGAATTCACCCCTCCACCTT. V usage is TRBV6-5 and J usage is TRBJ1-6, with 10 bases matching TRBD1. The CDR3 is 20 residues long. Losses at the gene ends were 2 bases for V and 7 bases for J; bases not matched to a gene: 17. The germline V gene encodes CDR1 MNHEY and CDR2 SVGAGI.

This clonotype has just a few counts. A much more abundant neighbour one base away suggests this may be a read error. The chain joins TRBV11-2 to TRBJ1-4; 8 bases agree with TRBD1. The CDR3 is made up of 15 amino acids. Germline V gives CDR1 SGHAT, CDR2 FQNNGV. The CDR3 loop reads CASSVRQGTNEKLSF. The CDR3 nucleotides are TGTGCCAGCAGCGTTAGACAGGGGACTAATGAAAAACTGTCTTTT.

The sample holds many counts of this clonotype. The V call is TRBV2, the J call TRBJ1-2; D might be TRBD1 (5 bases). The CDR3 sequence is 12 residues long. Deletions cut 4 bases from V and 6 bases from J, with 9 bases between. The germline CDR1 and CDR2 sequences are SNHLY and FYNNEI. In DNA, the CDR3 is TGTGCCAGCAGTGCAGGGAACGATGGCTACACCTTC. Residues: CASSAGNDGYTF.

This clonotype was detected a few times. The chain combines TRBV6-4 with TRBJ2-3; 10 bases align to TRBD2. The CDR3 runs to 16 residues. V lost 3 bases to trimming and J lost 5 bases; unmatched junction nucleotides: 8. Germline CDR1 is MRHNA and CDR2 is SNTAGT. The CDR3 DNA is TGTGCCAGCAGTGAACCCCGCGGACTAGCGGAAGATACGCAGTATTTT. This translates into CASSEPRGLAEDTQYF.

At least ten counts were recorded for this clonotype. The chain links TRBV6-1 to TRBJ2-7; possibly TRBD2 for D (6 bases). Germline CDR1 reads MNHNS; CDR2 reads SASEGT. There are 12 residues in the CDR3. V was cut by 6 bases and J by 3 bases, with 9 bases left in between. This CDR3 is CASSSSVYEQYF. For the CDR3, the DNA is TGTGCCAGCAGCTCTAGCGTCTACGAGCAGTACTTC.

At least ten counts were recorded for this clonotype. The rearrangement links TRBV28 to TRBJ1-1; no clear D gene. V was shortened by 6 bases and J by 1 base, with 9 bases between the two germline ends. Germline loops: CDR1 MDHEN, CDR2 SYDVKM. The CDR3 length is 13 residues. CDR3 in DNA: TGTGCCAGCAGCCGACGGAGGAACACTGAAGCTTTCTTT. Amino acids: CASSRRRNTEAFF.

The chain couples TRBV11-2 to TRBJ1-1; 7 nucleotides line up with TRBD1. CDR3 length equals 14 residues. Germline CDR1 reads SGHAT; CDR2 reads FQNNGV. Trimming at V came to 2 bases and at J to 7 bases, leaving 7 bases not matched to a gene. The CDR3 DNA reads as TGTGCCAGCAGCTTACCAGGGGGGAGTGGTGAAGCTTTCTTT. It encodes CASSLPGGSGEAFF.

This clonotype was picked up many times. The chain has TRBV20-1 and TRBJ2-7; 8 nucleotides align to TRBD2. V lost 4 bases to trimming and J lost 2 bases; unmatched junction nucleotides: 4. The germline CDR1 and CDR2 sequences are DFQATT and SNEGSKA (reference sequence). The CDR3 length is 13 residues. In DNA, the CDR3 is TGCAGTGCTAAACTAGCGGAGCCCTACGAGCAGTACTTC. It translates to CSAKLAEPYEQYF.

This clonotype was detected ten times or more. The CDR3 region is CASSLSTTGDNQPQHF. In nucleotides, the CDR3 is TGTGCCAGCAGTTTATCCACGACAGGGGACAATCAGCCCCAGCATTTT. V usage is TRBV28 and J usage is TRBJ1-5, with TRBD1 matching over 8 bases. There are 16 residues in the CDR3. V lost 1 base and J lost 3; bases outside the gene matches: 5. Looked up from germline, CDR1 is MDHEN and CDR2 is SYDVKM.

This clonotype has more than one count but fewer than ten. The J gene is TRBJ2-2, the V gene TRBV7-3; 9 bases agree with TRBD2. There are 16 residues in the CDR3. Per the germline V gene, CDR1 is SGHTA and CDR2 is FQGTGA. After removal of 5 bases from V and 5 bases from J, the junction contained 9 bases not matched to a gene. Here the CDR3 DNA reads TGTGCCAGCAGCCCCAGTTTAGCGGGAGATACCGGGGAGCTGTTTTTT. This encodes CASSPSLAGDTGELFF.

This clonotype was recorded at least ten times. The chain carries TRBV20-1 and TRBJ2-4; 10 bases map to TRBD2. J was trimmed by 3 bases and V by 8 bases; bases with no gene match: 7. The CDR3 has 14 residues. Per germline, CDR1 DFQATT and CDR2 SNEGSKA (reference sequence). The CDR3 DNA follows: TGCAGTCCTTCGCCTAGCGGGGGCAAAAACATTCAGTACTTC. It yields the protein CSPSPSGGKNIQYF.

The CDR3 is CASSLKTGARYNEQFF. CDR3 sequence (DNA): TGTGCCAGCAGCTTGAAGACGGGAGCCCGCTACAATGAGCAGTTCTTC. The chain uses TRBV5-4 and TRBJ2-1; TRBD2 is a possible D gene (6 bases). In germline, CDR1 is SGHNT, CDR2 YYREEE (reference sequence). This CDR3 spans 16 amino acids. V was pared by 1 base and J by 3 bases, with 14 bases between.

This chain connects TRBV20-1 to TRBJ1-1; 10 bases are shared with TRBD1. J lost 4 bases, V lost 6 bases, and 5 bases had no gene match. Germline V gene data show CDR1 as DFQATT and CDR2 as SNEGSKA (reference sequence). This CDR3 contains 13 residues. This CDR3 reads CSAMDRGFTEAFF. CDR3 bases: TGCAGTGCCATGGACAGGGGGTTCACTGAAGCTTTCTTT.

This clonotype was counted a few times. This chain links TRBV28 with TRBJ2-7; D is undetermined. CDR1 and CDR2 from the germline V gene are MDHEN and SYDVKM. This CDR3 comprises 17 residues. The V gene lost 2 bases and the J gene lost 1 base, with 18 bases spanning the gap. Here the CDR3 reads CASSLPLAPSRSYEQYF. CDR3 bases: TGTGCCAGCAGTTTACCCCTCGCCCCGAGCCGGTCCTACGAGCAGTACTTC.

There are many counts of this clonotype. The chain employs TRBV11-1 and TRBJ2-5; no definite D call. The germline V and J ends were trimmed by 3 bases and 2 bases, with 7 bases remaining between them. Germline V gene lookup returns CDR1 SGHAT and CDR2 FQDESV (reference sequence). CDR3 length equals 13 residues. The CDR3 DNA is TGTGCCAGCAGCTTTGATATACAAGAGACCCAGTACTTC. It translates to CASSFDIQETQYF.

This clonotype has more than one count but fewer than ten. CDR3 in DNA: TGTGCCAGCAGCTTAGCGACTAGCGTCACGGGGACCCAGTACTTC. Residues: CASSLATSVTGTQYF. This rearrangement joins TRBV7-9 to TRBJ2-5; 8 bases map to TRBD2. The CDR3 length is 15 residues. V trimming: 0 bases; J trimming: 7 bases; junction bases outside the gene matches: 7. Germline values: CDR1 SEHNR, CDR2 FQNEAQ (reference sequence).

This clonotype occurred many times. This rearrangement joins TRBV7-2 to TRBJ2-2; 11 bases map to TRBD2. The V gene end was trimmed by 2 bases and the J gene end by 7 bases; junction bases not matched to a gene: 3. Germline V lookup: CDR1 SGHTA, CDR2 FQGNSA. This CDR3 has 15 residues. CDR3 sequence: CASSLLAGGFGELFF. Here the CDR3 DNA reads TGTGCCAGCAGCTTACTAGCGGGAGGTTTCGGGGAGCTGTTTTTT.

In this sample, this clonotype turned up a few times. A much bigger clone sits one base away, suggesting this may be a read error. The chain uses TRBV6-1 and TRBJ1-2; D ambiguous. Germline CDR1 is MNHNS and CDR2 is SASEGT. CDR3 length equals 13 residues. Trimming left V 5 bases short and J 2 bases short, with 9 bases between. Written as DNA, the CDR3 is TGTGCCAGCAGTTTCGACGGAAACTATGGCTACACCTTC. Its translation is CASSFDGNYGYTF.

This clonotype has at least ten counts. The chain links TRBV2 to TRBJ1-5, with D hard to call. V was shortened by 6 bases and J by 0 bases, with 12 bases between the two germline ends. This CDR3 spans 15 amino acids. Germline V gives CDR1 SNHLY, CDR2 FYNNEI. The CDR3 spells CASRANRNSNQPQHF. CDR3 DNA: TGTGCCAGCAGAGCTAACCGGAATAGCAATCAGCCCCAGCATTTT. Filled out from reference TRBV2 and TRBJ1-5, the complete variable domain reads EPEVTQTPSHQVTQMGQEVILRCVPISNHLYFYWYRQILGQKVEFLVSFYNNEISEKSEIFDDQFSVERPDGSNFTLKIRSTKLEDSAMYFCASRANRNSNQPQHFGDGTRLSIL.

This clonotype was counted between two and nine times. The V and J genes are TRBV29-1 and TRBJ2-2; 7 bases line up with TRBD2. CDR1 is SQVTM, CDR2 ANQGSEA, per germline. The CDR3 length is 15 residues. V shed 2 bases and J 2 bases; nucleotides not matched to a gene: 5. CDR3 loop: CSVESGLGNTGELFF. For the CDR3, the DNA is TGCAGCGTTGAATCCGGACTAGGAAACACCGGGGAGCTGTTTTTT.